Below, 16 T cell receptor beta chains from the same sample are listed, as sequenced in a study of CD8+ T cells in alopecia areata. The sample's treatment: oral pan-JAK inhibitor, 5-10 mg twice daily. Following extraction, RNA underwent reverse transcription to cDNA, which served as the sequencing template. Assay used: immunoSEQ multiplex PCR; TCRdb lists only in-frame clones, some missing. The data show approximately 210,000 clones, roughly 60% seen once. The specimen was CD4+ T cells sorted from blood, collected between weeks 47 and 50, from a patient treated with tofacitinib. These receptors all stem from a human donor with alopecia areata.

The chain links TRBV5-1 to TRBJ1-1; the D is unclear. Trimming stripped 1 base from V and 1 base from J, with 8 bases between. Germline V gene data show CDR1 as SGHRS and CDR2 as YFSETQ. CDR3 length: 14 amino acids. The CDR3 sequence: CASSLSGKNTEAFF. The CDR3 region has the DNA TGCGCCAGCAGCTTGTCAGGAAAGAACACTGAAGCTTTCTTT.

Remarks on this clone: A junction end diverges from the germline sequence, so it may reflect a read error. The J gene is TRBJ2-7, the V gene TRBV2; D tentatively fits TRBD1 or TRBD2 (5 bases each). This CDR3 comprises 12 residues. CDR1 is SNHLY, CDR2 FYNNEI, per germline. CDR3 amino acids: CASDSVGVKAVF. Written as DNA, the CDR3 is TGTGCCAGCGATTCGGTAGGGGTAAAAGCGGTTTTC.

This chain connects TRBV7-9 to TRBJ2-7, with D perhaps being TRBD1 or TRBD2 (5 bases each). The CDR3 sequence is 16 residues long. Looked up from germline, CDR1 is SEHNR and CDR2 is FQNEAQ (reference sequence). The V end lost 2 bases, the J end lost 2 bases, and 16 bases lay between the germline ends. This CDR3 is CASSLSGVRAAYEQYF. The CDR3 nucleotides read TGTGCCAGCAGCTTAAGCGGCGTCAGGGCGGCCTACGAGCAGTACTTC.

This clone showed up just a few times. The chain employs TRBV2 and TRBJ1-5; 7 bases are shared with TRBD1. Germline trimming cut 7 bases from V and 6 bases from J; bases unmatched to any gene: 9. In germline, CDR1 is SNHLY, CDR2 FYNNEI. The CDR3 is 14 amino acids. The CDR3: CASNTGEVSQPQHF. The CDR3 nucleotides read TGTGCCAGCAACACAGGGGAAGTGAGTCAGCCCCAGCATTTT.

This sequence joins TRBV6-5 and TRBJ2-3; D is perhaps TRBD2 (5 bases). The V gene's germline CDR1 is MNHEY and CDR2 SVGAGI. CDR3 length: 14 residues. V was clipped by 9 bases and J by 2 bases, with 15 bases between them. The CDR3 spells CASPLADLTDTQYF. The DNA for the CDR3 is TGTGCCAGTCCCCTAGCCGACCTCACAGATACGCAGTATTTT.

V usage is TRBV28 and J usage is TRBJ2-7; no firm D call. CDR1 MDHEN and CDR2 SYDVKM come from the germline V gene. The ends were cut back, 2 bases at V and 5 bases at J, with 4 bases in the middle. This CDR3 spans 11 amino acids. CDR3 in amino acids: CASSLEDEQYF. CDR3 coding DNA: TGTGCCAGCAGTTTAGAGGACGAGCAGTACTTC.

In this sample, this clone turned up a few times. This chain links TRBV5-4 with TRBJ1-2, with 8 bases fitting TRBD1. The CDR3 has 16 amino acids. The V gene end was trimmed by 3 bases and the J gene end by 5 bases; junction bases not matched to a gene: 12. Germline V gives CDR1 SGHNT, CDR2 YYREEE (reference sequence). CDR3 protein: CASSSYTRGRSYGYTF. CDR3 sequence (DNA): TGTGCCAGCAGCTCGTATACCAGGGGGCGATCGTATGGCTACACCTTC.

The chain combines TRBV6-1 with TRBJ1-5, with 7 bases matching TRBD1. Losses at the gene ends were 7 bases for V and 4 bases for J; bases not matched to a gene: 10. CDR1 is MNHNS, CDR2 SASEGT, per germline. The CDR3 length is 15 residues. This CDR3 reads CASILNRDRNQPQHF. CDR3 DNA sequence: TGTGCCAGCATTCTAAACCGGGACAGAAATCAGCCCCAGCATTTT.

The chain has TRBV5-1 and TRBJ2-7, with D tentatively TRBD1 (5 bases). The CDR3 is made up of 14 amino acids. The germline V gene has CDR1 SGHRS and CDR2 YFSETQ. The V gene lost 4 bases and the J gene lost 4 bases, with 15 bases spanning the gap. CDR3 nucleotides: TGCGCCAGCAGCCCACGCCCCAGGGATTACGAGCAGTACTTC. The encoded protein is CASSPRPRDYEQYF.

This clone was detected only a few times. The V and J genes are TRBV5-6 and TRBJ2-5; 7 positions agree with TRBD1. This CDR3 contains 15 residues. The V and J ends lost 6 bases and 0 bases, in that order; junction bases with no gene match: 8. Germline V gene data show CDR1 as SGHDT and CDR2 as YYEEEE. For the CDR3, the DNA is TGTGCCAGCACCACTACGGGGACAGACCAAGAGACCCAGTACTTC. Translating it yields CASTTTGTDQETQYF.

The CDR3 sequence is CASSTGTLGGTDTQYF. As DNA, the CDR3 is TGTGCCAGCAGCACCGGGACCCTCGGGGGCACAGATACGCAGTATTTT. The chain has TRBV7-2 and TRBJ2-3; D possibly matches TRBD1 or TRBD2 (5 bases each). CDR1 is SGHTA and CDR2 is FQGNSA in the germline V gene. Trimming shortened V by 5 bases and J by 1 base, and 16 bases separated the two germline ends. The CDR3 contains 16 residues. The full variable domain, with the rest looked up from reference TRBV7-2 and TRBJ2-3, is GAGVSQSPSNKVTEKGKDVELRCDPISGHTALYWYRQSLGQGLEFLIYFQGNSAPDKSGLPSDRFSAERTGGSVSTLTIQRTQQEDSAVYLCASSTGTLGGTDTQYFGPGTRLTVL.

This clone was recorded a few times. The V and J genes are TRBV11-2 and TRBJ2-7; the match to TRBD2 covers 12 bases. The germline V gene encodes CDR1 SGHAT and CDR2 FQNNGV. V trimming: 1 base; J trimming: 2 bases; junction bases outside the gene matches: 3. The CDR3 spans 16 residues. CDR3 protein: CASSLVSSGGAYEQYF. The DNA for the CDR3 is TGTGCCAGCAGCTTAGTTTCTAGCGGGGGGGCCTACGAGCAGTACTTC. The complete variable domain, with remaining parts taken from reference TRBV11-2 and TRBJ2-7, reads EAGVAQSPRYKIIEKRQSVAFWCNPISGHATLYWYQQILGQGPKLLIQFQNNGVVDDSQLPKDRFSAERLKGVDSTLKIQPAKLEDSAVYLCASSLVSSGGAYEQYFGPGTRLTVT.

There are a few counts of this clone. The chain uses TRBV7-2 and TRBJ1-2; 10 positions match TRBD1. Trimming at V came to 5 bases and at J to 4 bases, leaving 10 bases not matched to a gene. CDR3 length: 16 residues. Germline CDR1 reads SGHTA; CDR2 reads FQGNSA. This CDR3 is CASSPRDRGSLYGYTF. The CDR3, as DNA: TGTGCCAGCAGCCCGAGGGACAGGGGATCCCTCTATGGCTACACCTTC.

V usage is TRBV25-1 and J usage is TRBJ2-5; D remains ambiguous. The V gene's germline CDR1 is MGHDK and CDR2 SYGVNS. V was clipped by 8 bases and J by 5 bases, with 18 bases between them. This CDR3 has 14 residues. The CDR3 reads CASGSGQPEETQYF. The CDR3 region has the DNA TGTGCCAGCGGATCCGGGCAACCCGAGGAGACCCAGTACTTC.

This clone has a handful of counts. CDR3 sequence reads: CASSRHQGNEQFF. The CDR3 bases are TGTGCCAGCAGCCGACACCAGGGGAATGAGCAGTTCTTC. The chain recombines TRBV5-5 with TRBJ2-1; possibly TRBD1 for D (6 bases). CDR1 and CDR2 (germline): SGHKS, YYEKEE (reference sequence). This CDR3 comprises 13 residues. Trimming removed 4 bases from V and 7 bases from J, with 12 bases in between.

This clone turned up a few times. The chain is built from TRBV15 and TRBJ2-1, with D unresolved. This CDR3 region has 11 residues. Per the germline V gene, CDR1 is LNHNV and CDR2 is YYDKDF (reference sequence). V was clipped by 4 bases and J by 9 bases, with 7 bases between them. The CDR3 region has the DNA TGTGCCACCAGCAAAACTGGTGAGCAGTTCTTC. This translates into CATSKTGEQFF. Drawing the rest from reference TRBV15 and TRBJ2-1, the complete variable domain is DAMVIQNPRYQVTQFGKPVTLSCSQTLNHNVMYWYQQKSSQAPKLLFHYYDKDFNNEADTPDNFQSRRPNTSFCFLDIRSPGLGDTAMYLCATSKTGEQFFGPGTRLTVL.